This T cell receptor (beta chain) is drawn from a study of T-cell reconstitution after alpha-beta-depleted transplantation in children. Study outcomes and limitations: Several patients had high TCRbeta diversity at day 60; it came from surviving recipient T cells and thymic progenitors. The authors attributed T-cell counts and diversity one year after transplant mostly to newly produced T cells. Reported findings indicate that, about two months after transplant, alpha-beta T cells came from several hundred expanded clones, which were derived from non-depleted graft cells.

A word on this clonotype: Its antigen is currently unknown.

Preparation of the TCRbeta library was carried out with unique molecular identifiers. TCRdb re-called the PCR reads through MiXCR, storing one row per CDR3 protein. This sample yields more than 400,000 distinct CDR3 sequences, of which roughly 44% are seen a single time; 27% belongs to the top ten. The CDR3 spans 14 residues. CDR1 SGHRS and CDR2 YFSETQ come from the germline V gene. Trimming took 0 bases from V and 7 from J, leaving 14 bases between them. This TCR came from a girl aged 2 to 9 with aplastic anemia, due to receive a stem cell transplant. V is TRBV5-1 and J is TRBJ2-7; D possibly uses TRBD1 or TRBD2 (5 bases each). The sample here was PBMCs, taken before TCRalphabeta/CD19-depleted stem cell transplant. The DNA of the CDR3 is TGCGCCAGCAGCTTGGATGGGACCCCAAAGGAGCAGTACTTC. Its protein is CASSLDGTPKEQYF.